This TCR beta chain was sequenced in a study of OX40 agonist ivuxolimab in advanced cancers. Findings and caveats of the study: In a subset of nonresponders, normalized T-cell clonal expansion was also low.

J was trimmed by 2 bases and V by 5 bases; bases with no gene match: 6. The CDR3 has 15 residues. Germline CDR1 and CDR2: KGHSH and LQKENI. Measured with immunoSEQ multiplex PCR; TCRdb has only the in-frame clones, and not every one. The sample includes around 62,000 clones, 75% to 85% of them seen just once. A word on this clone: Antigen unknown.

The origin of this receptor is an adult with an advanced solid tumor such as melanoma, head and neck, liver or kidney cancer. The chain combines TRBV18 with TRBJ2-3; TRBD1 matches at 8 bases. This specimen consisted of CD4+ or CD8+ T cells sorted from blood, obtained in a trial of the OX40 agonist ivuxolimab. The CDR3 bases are TGTGCCAGCTCATCTACAGGGGGTCCCACAGATACGCAGTATTTT. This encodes CASSSTGGPTDTQYF.